A single sample gave rise to the 15 T cell receptor beta chains below, sequenced in a study of T cells in Graves' hyperthyroidism and ophthalmopathy. Authors of the study amplified TCR beta CDR3 regions from RNA transcripts. With the HTBI primer set, the TCR CDR3 went through a first round of RT-PCR. TCRdb called the multiplex PCR reads again in MiXCR, with one record for every CDR3 protein. The sample has fewer than 750,000 distinct CDR3 sequences; roughly 15% are singletons. The sample comprised blood. These receptors all come from a woman aged 45-59 years with Graves' ophthalmopathy.

The chain recombines TRBV5-1 with TRBJ2-7, with 9 bases matching TRBD2. V dropped 4 bases and J dropped 5; count of bases not matched to a gene: 10. Germline V CDR1 and CDR2: SGHRS, YFSETQ. The CDR3 runs to 15 residues. CDR3 region: CASSLTSGGGDEQYF. The CDR3 DNA reads as TGCGCCAGCAGCCTGACTAGCGGTGGTGGGGACGAGCAGTACTTC.

Only a few counts were recorded for this clonotype. The chain recombines TRBV20-1 with TRBJ2-1; TRBD2 matches at 7 bases. CDR1 is DFQATT, CDR2 SNEGSKA, per germline (reference sequence). Unmatched junction bases numbered 11, after V lost 6 bases and J lost 6 bases. The CDR3 runs to 14 residues. The CDR3 region has the DNA TGCAGTGCCAATCGGGCGGGAGCAGGCAATGAGCAGTTCTTC. This translates into CSANRAGAGNEQFF.

The chain links TRBV30 to TRBJ1-3; TRBD1 matches at 7 bases. This CDR3 is built from 15 residues. Germline assignment: CDR1 GTSNPN and CDR2 SVGIG (reference sequence). J lost 6 bases, V lost 0 bases, and 8 bases had no gene match. The CDR3 region is CAWSVPGTDLNTIYF. CDR3 bases: TGTGCCTGGAGTGTGCCTGGGACAGACTTAAACACCATATATTTT.

There are many counts of this clonotype. V is TRBV28 and J is TRBJ2-7, with 9 bases that match TRBD1. Per germline, CDR1 MDHEN and CDR2 SYDVKM. The V and J ends lost 6 bases and 3 bases, in that order; junction bases with no gene match: 6. The CDR3 covers 14 residues. In DNA form, the CDR3 reads TGTGCCAGCAGATCCGGGACAGGGCTCTACGAGCAGTACTTC. Translation: CASRSGTGLYEQYF.

This clonotype has at least ten counts. The V gene is TRBV28, the J gene TRBJ1-1; D is perhaps TRBD1 (5 bases). V dropped 8 bases and J dropped 0 bases, with 7 bases sitting between them. There are 12 residues in the CDR3. CDR1 and CDR2 from the germline V gene are MDHEN and SYDVKM. This CDR3 reads CASWGVNTEAFF. The CDR3 DNA follows: TGTGCCAGCTGGGGGGTGAACACTGAAGCTTTCTTT.

This clonotype appeared many times. CDR3 region: CASSLRQSSPLHF. CDR3 bases: TGTGCCAGCAGCTTACGACAGTCCTCACCCCTCCACTTT. The rearrangement uses TRBV7-8 and TRBJ1-6; D may be TRBD1 (5 bases). The CDR3 runs 13 residues. Between the trimmed V and J ends, which lost 2 bases and 10 bases, there was a span of 9 bases. Per the germline V gene, CDR1 is SGHVS and CDR2 is FQNEAQ.

This clonotype has only a few counts. The CDR3 region is CASSDRGSLYNEQFF. CDR3 nucleotide sequence: TGTGCCAGCAGTGATCGGGGGAGCCTTTACAATGAGCAGTTCTTC. The V gene is TRBV25-1, the J gene TRBJ2-1; possible D gene TRBD2, 6 bases. The germline gives CDR1 MGHDK, CDR2 SYGVNS. V was clipped by 3 bases and J by 4 bases, with 13 bases between them. The CDR3 contains 15 residues.

The table lists this clonotype with many counts. V usage is TRBV12-3 or TRBV12-4 and J usage is TRBJ2-3; D is uncertain. The CDR3 runs to 12 residues. The V and J ends lost 7 bases and 6 bases respectively, with 11 bases between them. DNA of the CDR3: TGTGCCAGCATCTCCTCGAGGGATACGCAGTATTTT. This codes for CASISSRDTQYF.

Ten or more counts support this clonotype. The V and J genes are TRBV20-1 and TRBJ2-1, with a tentative D call TRBD2 (6 bases). V gave up 1 base and J gave up 9 bases, with 7 bases separating them. The CDR3 contains 11 residues. In germline, CDR1 is DFQATT, CDR2 SNEGSKA (reference sequence). The CDR3: CSARVRGEQFF. The DNA for the CDR3 is TGCAGTGCTAGAGTGCGGGGTGAGCAGTTCTTC.

In its sample, this clonotype was seen many times. The chain links TRBV18 to TRBJ2-5; D gene uncertain. V lost 3 bases, J lost 4 bases, and 9 bases lay in between. The V gene's germline CDR1 is KGHSH and CDR2 LQKENI. This CDR3 is built from 13 residues. In nucleotides, the CDR3 is TGTGCCAGCTCACCCCCCATGACAGAGACCCAGTACTTC. Translation gives CASSPPMTETQYF.

In its sample, this clonotype was seen many times. The chain has TRBV10-3 and TRBJ2-7; unclear D gene. Germline assignment: CDR1 ENHRY and CDR2 SYGVKD. CDR3 length: 13 residues. V was clipped by 2 bases and J by 0 bases, with 5 bases between them. The CDR3 sequence: CAISEDSSYEQYF. The CDR3 DNA sequence: TGTGCCATCAGTGAGGACTCCTCCTACGAGCAGTACTTC.

This clonotype was observed many times. This sequence joins TRBV5-1 and TRBJ1-4; D is ambiguous. This CDR3 has 17 residues. Germline values: CDR1 SGHRS, CDR2 YFSETQ. Trimming pared 4 bases from V and 0 bases from J, leaving 16 bases between. This chain's CDR3 is CASSPLDGSATNEKLFF. DNA for the CDR3: TGCGCCAGCAGCCCGTTAGACGGATCCGCAACTAATGAAAAACTGTTTTTT.

This clonotype has ten or more counts. The rearrangement uses TRBV28 and TRBJ2-6; D is ambiguous. The CDR3 extends over 15 amino acids. The V end was cut by 1 base, the J end by 0 bases, with 4 bases between. Germline loops: CDR1 MDHEN, CDR2 SYDVKM. CDR3 residues: CASSLFGSGANVLTF. The CDR3 DNA is TGTGCCAGCAGTTTATTTGGCTCTGGGGCCAACGTCCTGACTTTC.

This clonotype was seen many times. The genes are TRBV27 and TRBJ2-7; tentatively, D is TRBD1 (5 bases). Germline CDR1 reads MNHEY; CDR2 reads SMNVEV (reference sequence). There are 19 residues in the CDR3. Trimming took off 0 bases at V and 4 bases at J, with 25 bases between the two ends. CDR3 sequence (DNA): TGTGCCAGCAGTTTATCCCACGTACCCCTCGACAGTACGAGATACGAGCAGTACTTC. This translates into CASSLSHVPLDSTRYEQYF.

The V and J genes are TRBV20-1 and TRBJ2-1; 11 positions match TRBD2. The CDR3 is 15 amino acids. Germline V gene data show CDR1 as DFQATT and CDR2 as SNEGSKA (reference sequence). V was clipped by 0 bases and J by 8 bases; unmatched bases: 6. CDR3 nucleotides: TGCAGTGCTAGAGAAGGTAGCGGGAGGGTCCATGAGCAGTTCTTC. This sequence encodes CSAREGSGRVHEQFF.